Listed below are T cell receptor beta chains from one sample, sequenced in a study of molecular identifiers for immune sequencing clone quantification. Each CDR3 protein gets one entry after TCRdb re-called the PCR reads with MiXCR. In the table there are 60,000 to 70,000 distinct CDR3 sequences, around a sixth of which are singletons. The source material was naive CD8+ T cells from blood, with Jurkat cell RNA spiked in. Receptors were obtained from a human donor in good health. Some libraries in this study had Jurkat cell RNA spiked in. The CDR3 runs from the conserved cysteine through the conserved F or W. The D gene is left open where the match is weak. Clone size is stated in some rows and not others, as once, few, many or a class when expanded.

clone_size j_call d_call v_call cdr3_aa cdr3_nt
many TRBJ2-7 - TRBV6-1 CASRDRVGGSYEQYF TGTGCCAGCAGAGACAGGGTCGGAGGGTCCTACGAGCAGTACTTC
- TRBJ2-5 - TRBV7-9 CASSLRGYETQYF TGTGCCAGCAGCTTAAGGGGTTATGAGACCCAGTACTTC
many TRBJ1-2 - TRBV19 CASRFPTGLHGGGYTF TGTGCCAGTAGATTTCCGACGGGACTCCATGGAGGCGGCTACACCTTC
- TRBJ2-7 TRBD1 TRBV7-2 CASSFSGQGYEQYF TGTGCCAGCAGCTTTTCGGGACAGGGTTACGAGCAGTACTTC
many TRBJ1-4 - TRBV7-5 CISVSEGVRYGPESANEKLFF -
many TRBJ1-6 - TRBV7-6 CASSSESRNSPLHF TGTGCCAGCAGCTCCGAGAGTAGAAATTCGCCCCTCCACTTT
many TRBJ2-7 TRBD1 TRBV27 CASSQDRGSEEQYF TGTGCCAGCAGTCAGGACAGGGGGTCTGAAGAGCAGTACTTC
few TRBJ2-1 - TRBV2 CASQSSYNEQFF TGTGCCAGCCAGAGCTCCTACAATGAGCAGTTCTTC
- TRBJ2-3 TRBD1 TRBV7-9 CASSPGQGEGRLSTDTQYF TGTGCCAGCAGCCCGGGACAGGGGGAGGGAAGACTAAGCACAGATACGCAGTATTTT
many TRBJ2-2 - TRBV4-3 CASSQDGTPTGELFF TGCGCCAGCAGCCAAGATGGAACTCCAACCGGGGAGCTGTTTTTT
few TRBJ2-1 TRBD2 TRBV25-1 CASSDSGTSSYNEQFF TGTGCCAGCAGTGATAGCGGGACCAGCTCCTACAATGAGCAGTTCTTC
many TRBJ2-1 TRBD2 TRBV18 CASSTSGSTYNEQFF TGTGCCAGCTCAACCAGCGGGAGTACCTACAATGAGCAGTTCTTC
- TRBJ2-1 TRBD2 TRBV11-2 CASSLPPRLAGGRTSYSEQFF TGCGCCAGCAGCTTACCTCCCCGACTAGCGGGAGGGCGAACTTCCTACAGTGAGCAGTTCTTC
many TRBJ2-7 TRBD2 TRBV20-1 CSASGTSVYEGDEQYF TGCAGTGCTTCCGGGACTAGCGTTTACGAAGGGGACGAGCAGTACTTC
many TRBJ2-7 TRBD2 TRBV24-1 CATSDLAASGTLEQYF TGTGCCACCAGTGATTTGGCGGCTAGCGGGACCCTCGAGCAGTACTTC
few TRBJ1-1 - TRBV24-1 CATSDPVDQAFF TGTGCCACCAGTGATCCGGTCGATCAAGCTTTCTTT
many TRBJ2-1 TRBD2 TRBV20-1 CSAFSSGATYNEQFF TGCAGTGCTTTTTCCAGCGGGGCGACTTACAATGAGCAGTTCTTC
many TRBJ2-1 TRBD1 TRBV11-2 CASSFGIWGTGGLNEQFF TGTGCCAGCAGCTTTGGTATTTGGGGGACAGGGGGCCTCAATGAGCAGTTCTTC
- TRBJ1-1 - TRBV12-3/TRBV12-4 CASSFIGIGLTEAFF TGTGCCAGCAGTTTTATCGGGATCGGATTGACTGAAGCTTTCTTT
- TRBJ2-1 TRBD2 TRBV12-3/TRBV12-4 CASSFSRGGGSYNEQFF TGTGCCAGCAGTTTCTCCCGGGGGGGGGGGTCCTACAATGAGCAGTTCTTC
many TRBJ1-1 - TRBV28 CASTGGMNTEAFF TGTGCCAGCACCGGGGGGATGAACACTGAAGCTTTCTTT
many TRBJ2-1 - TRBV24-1 CATSDGVIPYVGEQFF TGTGCCACCAGTGATGGGGTAATTCCATACGTCGGTGAGCAGTTCTTC
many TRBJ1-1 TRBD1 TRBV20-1 CSAKDRLNTEAFF TGCAGTGCTAAGGACAGGTTGAACACTGAAGCTTTCTTT
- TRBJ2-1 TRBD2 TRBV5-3 CASSLDLAGYNEQFF TGTGCCAGCAGCTTGGATCTAGCGGGGTACAATGAGCAGTTCTTC
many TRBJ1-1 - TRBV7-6 CASSLAPLTEAFF TGTGCCAGCAGCTTAGCCCCACTGACTGAAGCTTTCTTT
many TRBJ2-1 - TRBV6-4 CASREYYSYNEQFF TGTGCCAGCAGGGAATACTACAGTTACAATGAGCAGTTCTTC
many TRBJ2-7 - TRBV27 CARTRDPLSYEQYF TGTGCCAGAACGAGGGATCCCCTTTCCTACGAGCAGTACTTC
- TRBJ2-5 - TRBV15 CATSRVPQETQYF TGTGCCACCAGCAGAGTCCCACAAGAGACCCAGTACTTC
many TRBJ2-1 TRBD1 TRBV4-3 CASSQELTGEDNEQFF TGCGCCAGCAGCCAAGAATTGACAGGGGAGGACAATGAGCAGTTCTTC
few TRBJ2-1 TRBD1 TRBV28 CASSFRGQGVNEQFF TGTGCCAGCAGTTTCCGAGGACAGGGGGTCAATGAGCAGTTCTTC
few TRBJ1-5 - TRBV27 CASSFSSNQPQHF TGTGCCAGCAGTTTCAGCAGCAATCAGCCCCAGCATTTT
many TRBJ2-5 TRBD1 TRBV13 CASSGTTGADRETQYF TGTGCCAGCAGCGGAACGACAGGGGCTGACCGAGAGACCCAGTACTTC
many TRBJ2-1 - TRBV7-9 CASSPAGSGPDSVWLYSEQFF TGTGCCAGCAGTCCGGCGGGATCGGGGCCCGACTCGGTTTGGCTGTATAGTGAGCAGTTCTTC
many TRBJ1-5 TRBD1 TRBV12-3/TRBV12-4 CASSPQDRSNQPQHF TGTGCCAGCAGCCCACAGGACAGGAGCAATCAGCCCCAGCATTTT
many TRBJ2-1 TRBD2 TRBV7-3 CASSLNVRGSRYNEQFF TGTGCCAGCAGCTTAAATGTCCGCGGGAGCAGGTACAATGAGCAGTTCTTC
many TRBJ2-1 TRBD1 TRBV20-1 CSARSGSRTGNYNEQFF TGCAGTGCTAGGTCCGGTAGCAGGACAGGGAACTACAATGAGCAGTTCTTC
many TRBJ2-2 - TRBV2 CASSDYPDSNTGELFF TGTGCCAGCAGTGATTACCCCGACTCAAACACCGGGGAGCTGTTTTTT
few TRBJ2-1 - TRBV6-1 CASSDTNNEQFF TGTGCCAGCAGTGACACCAACAATGAGCAGTTCTTC
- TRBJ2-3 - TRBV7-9 CAGSPPRTDTQYF TGTGCCGGCAGCCCCCCAAGGACAGATACGCAGTATTTT
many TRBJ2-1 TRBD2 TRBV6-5 CASSYSMLAGRAEQFF TGTGCCAGCAGTTACTCGATGCTAGCGGGACGGGCTGAGCAGTTCTTC
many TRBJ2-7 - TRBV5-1 CASSLGDDSYEQYF TGCGCCAGCAGCCTCGGGGACGACTCCTACGAGCAGTACTTC